This passage covers 8 T cell receptor beta chains from one sample sequenced in a study of T cell responses to AZD1222 COVID-19 vaccine. The data were produced by immunoSEQ multiplex PCR, yet TCRdb's version contains in-frame clones alone and is incomplete. The sample lists 120,000 or so clones, around 89% occurring once. Material: peripheral blood, obtained on day 0 of MenACWY control vaccination. The receptors were gathered from an adult in good health.

V gene TRBV7-2 combines with J gene TRBJ2-7; D call uncertain. CDR1 and CDR2 from the germline V gene are SGHTA and FQGNSA. This CDR3 region has 14 residues. Deletions cut 0 bases from V and 3 bases from J, with 9 bases between. The CDR3 reads CASSLAGLNYEQYF. For the CDR3, the DNA is TGTGCCAGCAGCTTAGCCGGATTGAACTACGAGCAGTACTTC.

J is TRBJ2-2 and V is TRBV6-2 or TRBV6-3; D tentatively fits TRBD1 or TRBD2 (5 bases each). Trimming removed 2 bases at V and 0 bases at J, with 13 bases between. Looked up from germline, CDR1 is MNHEY and CDR2 is SVGEGT. This CDR3 has 17 residues. The CDR3 DNA follows: TGTGCCAGCAGTTACCCCCCGGGACGGCCGAACACCGGGGAGCTGTTTTTT. Its protein is CASSYPPGRPNTGELFF.

This chain connects TRBV7-9 to TRBJ1-6; D not resolved. Germline loops: CDR1 SEHNR, CDR2 FQNEAQ (reference sequence). Trimming cost V 5 bases and J 0 bases, with 11 bases left between them. The CDR3 covers 16 residues. The CDR3 sequence is CASSVDTSSYNSPLHF. The CDR3 DNA is TGTGCCAGCAGCGTAGACACGAGCTCCTATAATTCACCCCTCCACTTT.

This sequence joins TRBV28 and TRBJ2-7; D uncertain. V was pared by 6 bases and J by 3 bases, with 6 bases between. The CDR3 contains 11 residues. Germline CDR1 MDHEN, CDR2 SYDVKM. CDR3 region: CASRSSYEQYF. As DNA, the CDR3 is TGTGCCAGCAGATCAAGCTACGAGCAGTACTTC.

The V gene is TRBV6-1, the J gene TRBJ2-1; D is unresolved. Trimming cost V 1 base and J 4 bases, with 8 bases left between them. CDR3 length: 14 residues. Looked up from germline, CDR1 is MNHNS and CDR2 is SASEGT. In DNA, the CDR3 is TGTGCCAGCAGTGAAGTTCAGGCTTACAATGAGCAGTTCTTC. This encodes CASSEVQAYNEQFF.

This chain links TRBV7-9 with TRBJ2-7; D gene ambiguous. The CDR3 is 12 amino acids. CDR1 and CDR2 from the germline V gene are SEHNR and FQNEAQ (reference sequence). Deletions cut 8 bases from V and 1 base from J, with 9 bases between. DNA of the CDR3: TGTGCCAGCCGCCGCGATTCCTACGAGCAGTACTTC. It translates to CASRRDSYEQYF.

The chain links TRBV25-1 to TRBJ2-1, with 8 bases matching TRBD1. CDR1 is MGHDK and CDR2 is SYGVNS in the germline V gene. The CDR3 sequence is 15 residues long. V lost 3 bases, J lost 1 base, and 2 bases stayed unmatched. CDR3 coding DNA: TGTGCCAGCAGTGACAGGGGGCTGTCCTACAATGAGCAGTTCTTC. It encodes CASSDRGLSYNEQFF.

The CDR3 loop reads CASSSTIGDGTDTQYF. CDR3 DNA: TGTGCCAGCAGTTCCACAATAGGAGATGGCACAGATACGCAGTATTTT. The chain recombines TRBV6-5 with TRBJ2-3; D gene ambiguous. Trimming took 4 bases from V and 1 from J, leaving 15 bases between them. From germline, CDR1 is MNHEY and CDR2 SVGAGI. This CDR3 has 16 amino acids.